The rows below give T cell receptor beta chains drawn from one sample of a study of OX40 agonist ivuxolimab in advanced cancers. Data came from immunoSEQ multiplex PCR; TCRdb stores just in-frame clones and leaves some out. This sample has around 72,000 clones, with 86% found just once. Sequences were derived from CD4+ or CD8+ T cells sorted from blood, sampled in a trial of the OX40 agonist ivuxolimab. All receptors derive from an adult with an advanced solid tumor such as melanoma, head and neck, liver or kidney cancer. Each CDR3 is given with its conserved first and last residue. A D gene is named only where the DNA matches it firmly. Only part of the rows carry a size: once, few, many, or a class if the clone is expanded.

TRBJ1-3,TRBV19,.,.,TGTGCCAGTAGTGATCCCGGGAGGAGCTCTGGAAACACCATATATTTT,CASSDPGRSSGNTIYF
TRBJ2-1,TRBV7-9,.,.,TGTGCCAGCAGCTCTGCGCGCCCCACTAGGGAAGAGCAGTTCTTC,CASSSARPTREEQFF
TRBJ1-5,TRBV28,TRBD1,.,TGTGCCAGCAGTCCTGGGACAGTTAATCAGCCCCAGCATTTT,CASSPGTVNQPQHF
TRBJ1-1,TRBV4-3,.,.,TGCGCCAGCAGCCAATACCAGGGGTACACTGAAGCTTTCTTT,CASSQYQGYTEAFF
TRBJ2-4,TRBV19,.,.,TGTGCCAGTACACTAAGGGGAGGCGTCTTTAACATTCAGTACTTC,CASTLRGGVFNIQYF
TRBJ1-3,TRBV10-3,.,.,TGTGCCATCAGTGAGTCCGAAAGTACTGGAAACACCATATATTTT,CAISESESTGNTIYF
TRBJ1-4,TRBV7-2,.,.,TGTGCCAGCAGCTTAGACCTGGGTGAGGGTAGGAAACTGTTTTTT,CASSLDLGEGRKLFF
TRBJ2-7,TRBV15,TRBD1,.,TGTGCCACCAGCAACCCAGGGGACAGGGGTTACTACGAGCAGTACTTC,CATSNPGDRGYYEQYF
TRBJ2-1,TRBV7-3,.,.,TGTGCCAGCAGCCTATCCCGGGACTCCCATGAGCAGTTCTTC,CASSLSRDSHEQFF
TRBJ2-5,TRBV6-6,TRBD2,.,TGTGCCAGCAGTTACTCGGCGAGGGGAGGGGAGACCCAGTACTTC,CASSYSARGGETQYF
TRBJ2-7,TRBV23-1,TRBD1,.,TGCGCCGCAGTGAATGTTGTGAGACAGGGGATCTCCCACGAGCAGTACTTC,CAAVNVVRQGISHEQYF
TRBJ1-6,TRBV7-2,.,once,TGTGCCAGCAGCTTAGAGGTGCAGGGTACCTTCTCCTATAATTCACCCCTCCACTTT,CASSLEVQGTFSYNSPLHF
TRBJ2-2,TRBV5-5,.,.,TGTGCCAGCAGCTATCAGGGAACGGCCGGGGAGCTGTTTTTT,CASSYQGTAGELFF
TRBJ1-2,TRBV30,.,.,TGTGCCTGGAGACCCGGGCCGGAATATGGCTACACCTTC,CAWRPGPEYGYTF
TRBJ2-7,TRBV5-5,.,.,TGTGCCAGCAGCTTGACGTTAGTGGGGAGCTCCTACGAGCAGTACTTC,CASSLTLVGSSYEQYF
TRBJ1-2,TRBV14,.,few,TGTGCCAGCAGCCAAGATCCTACAGGGATTGGCTACACCTTC,CASSQDPTGIGYTF
TRBJ1-1,TRBV5-1,TRBD1,.,TGCGCCAGCAGCGAGGAAGGGACAGGAGTCACTGAAGCTTTCTTT,CASSEEGTGVTEAFF
TRBJ2-3,TRBV28,.,.,TGTGCCAGCAGTTTTGGAGGGGTAAGGGCAGATACGCAGTATTTT,CASSFGGVRADTQYF
TRBJ1-1,TRBV27,.,.,TGTGCCAGCACCTCCGGCAGGTACGGCACTGAAGCTTTCTTT,CASTSGRYGTEAFF